Listed below are T cell receptor beta chains from one sample, sequenced in a study of chemoradiotherapy in HPV16-positive cancers. Profiling relied on immunoSEQ multiplex PCR, and the TCRdb table lists in-frame clones only, not all of them. The table records some 2,900 clones, around 87% of them present only once. The specimen comprised tumor tissue, sampled from a patient who underwent chemoradiotherapy. These receptors all come from a human donor with HPV-associated anogenital cancer. Both conserved end residues are part of each CDR3. A D gene is named only where the DNA matches it firmly. Clone size is shown for a subset of rows, as once, few, many or a class of expanded clone.

CDR3nt: TGTGCCAGCAGCCAAGTTCCCGGACAGGCGATTAACTATGGCTACACCTTC
CDR3aa: CASSQVPGQAINYGYTF
v_gene: TRBV4-2
j_gene: TRBJ1-2
abundance: NA
d_gene: TRBD1
len: 17

CDR3nt: TGTGCCAGCAGCTTGGGCCCCATGGACCAGCCCCAGCATTTT
CDR3aa: CASSLGPMDQPQHF
v_gene: TRBV5-4
j_gene: TRBJ1-5
abundance: NA
d_gene: NA
len: 14

CDR3nt: TGCGCCAGCAGCTTGCAGGCCGCCTACGAGCAGTACTTC
CDR3aa: CASSLQAAYEQYF
v_gene: TRBV5-1
j_gene: TRBJ2-7
abundance: NA
d_gene: NA
len: 13

CDR3nt: TGTGCCAGTAGTAACCCGGACGGTAGCTATGGCTACACCTTC
CDR3aa: CASSNPDGSYGYTF
v_gene: TRBV19
j_gene: TRBJ1-2
abundance: NA
d_gene: NA
len: 14

CDR3nt: TGTGCCAGCAGCCCCCTGAGTTCTAACTATGGCTACACCTTC
CDR3aa: CASSPLSSNYGYTF
v_gene: TRBV2
j_gene: TRBJ1-2
abundance: NA
d_gene: NA
len: 14

CDR3nt: TGCAGCGTTTGGGGAGAGGGTTTCTACGGCTACACCTTC
CDR3aa: CSVWGEGFYGYTF
v_gene: TRBV29-1
j_gene: TRBJ1-2
abundance: few
d_gene: NA
len: 13

CDR3nt: TGTGCCAGCAGTCCACCAGGGCGAGGGGCTAATGAAAAACTGTTTTTT
CDR3aa: CASSPPGRGANEKLFF
v_gene: TRBV25-1
j_gene: TRBJ1-4
abundance: NA
d_gene: NA
len: 16

CDR3nt: TGTGCCAGCAGCTTATTTAGCGGGATCCAAGAGACCCAGTACTTC
CDR3aa: CASSLFSGIQETQYF
v_gene: TRBV7-2
j_gene: TRBJ2-5
abundance: NA
d_gene: TRBD2
len: 15

CDR3nt: TGCGCCAGCAGCTGGAGCGGTGAGCAGTTCTTC
CDR3aa: CASSWSGEQFF
v_gene: TRBV5-1
j_gene: TRBJ2-1
abundance: NA
d_gene: NA
len: 11

CDR3nt: TGTGCCAGCACGGGCCAAGGCCAGGGCGGCGAGCAGTACTTC
CDR3aa: CASTGQGQGGEQYF
v_gene: TRBV27
j_gene: TRBJ2-7
abundance: NA
d_gene: NA
len: 14

CDR3nt: TGCGCCAGTTACACCCCGAGCTCCTACAATGAGCAGTTCTTC
CDR3aa: CASYTPSSYNEQFF
v_gene: TRBV5-1
j_gene: TRBJ2-1
abundance: NA
d_gene: NA
len: 14

CDR3nt: TGTGCCAGCAGTTGGGCCAGGAGGGGGCGGGAGGGCCGTTACGAGCAGTACTTC
CDR3aa: CASSWARRGREGRYEQYF
v_gene: TRBV27
j_gene: TRBJ2-7
abundance: NA
d_gene: TRBD2
len: 18

CDR3nt: TGTGCCAGCAGCCAGGGGGGTTCACCCCTCCACTTT
CDR3aa: CASSQGGSPLHF
v_gene: TRBV25-1
j_gene: TRBJ1-6
abundance: once
d_gene: TRBD1
len: 12

CDR3nt: TGTGCCATCAGGGACCCCTCACAGGGTGACTATGGCTACACCTTC
CDR3aa: CAIRDPSQGDYGYTF
v_gene: TRBV10-3
j_gene: TRBJ1-2
abundance: NA
d_gene: NA
len: 15

CDR3nt: TGTGCCAGCAGCCTTAGCGGGGGACCTTACAATGAGCAGTTCTTC
CDR3aa: CASSLSGGPYNEQFF
v_gene: TRBV7-2
j_gene: TRBJ2-1
abundance: few
d_gene: TRBD2
len: 15

CDR3nt: TGTGCCAGCAGCCACCCCCGGAACACTGAAGCTTTCTTT
CDR3aa: CASSHPRNTEAFF
v_gene: TRBV6-5
j_gene: TRBJ1-1
abundance: NA
d_gene: NA
len: 13

CDR3nt: TGTGCCAGCAGCTTATCCGGCGGGGGGTCTTGGTATTTT
CDR3aa: CASSLSGGGSWYF
v_gene: TRBV7-6
j_gene: TRBJ2-3
abundance: NA
d_gene: TRBD2
len: 13

CDR3nt: TGTGCCATACCGACAGGGATGGACTATGGCTACACCTTC
CDR3aa: CAIPTGMDYGYTF
v_gene: TRBV2
j_gene: TRBJ1-2
abundance: NA
d_gene: TRBD1
len: 13

CDR3nt: TGTGCCAGCAGCTTGGATGAGTGGGCCGTCAAAGAGACCCAGTACTTC
CDR3aa: CASSLDEWAVKETQYF
v_gene: TRBV5-4
j_gene: TRBJ2-5
abundance: NA
d_gene: NA
len: 16

CDR3nt: TGTGCCAGCAGCTTAAATGAAAATACGCAGTATTTT
CDR3aa: CASSLNENTQYF
v_gene: TRBV11-3
j_gene: TRBJ2-3
abundance: NA
d_gene: NA
len: 12

CDR3nt: TGTGCCAGCGACCGGGACAGGGGTGGAACTGAAGCTTTCTTT
CDR3aa: CASDRDRGGTEAFF
v_gene: TRBV6-1
j_gene: TRBJ1-1
abundance: few
d_gene: TRBD1
len: 14

CDR3nt: TGTGCCAGCACCCCGCGGTTTTTAGCGGGATCGAACACCGGGGAGCTGTTTTTT
CDR3aa: CASTPRFLAGSNTGELFF
v_gene: TRBV7-2
j_gene: TRBJ2-2
abundance: NA
d_gene: TRBD2
len: 18

CDR3nt: TGTGCCAGCAGTTTCGCGACAGGTGGAACCACAGATACGCAGTATTTT
CDR3aa: CASSFATGGTTDTQYF
v_gene: TRBV28
j_gene: TRBJ2-3
abundance: NA
d_gene: NA
len: 16

CDR3nt: TGTGCCAGCAGTTACGGTGCAGAGAGCGGCTACACCTTC
CDR3aa: CASSYGAESGYTF
v_gene: TRBV27
j_gene: TRBJ1-2
abundance: NA
d_gene: NA
len: 13

CDR3nt: TGTGCCAGCAGCTTAGGAACGGGAGAAGACAATGAGCAGTTCTTC
CDR3aa: CASSLGTGEDNEQFF
v_gene: TRBV7-2
j_gene: TRBJ2-1
abundance: NA
d_gene: NA
len: 15

CDR3nt: TGTGCCAGCGGCATGGGGCGGGGGCCCTCCTACGAGCAGTACTTC
CDR3aa: CASGMGRGPSYEQYF
v_gene: TRBV5-5
j_gene: TRBJ2-7
abundance: NA
d_gene: NA
len: 15

CDR3nt: TGTGCCAGCAGCTTGGAATCCACCGGGGAGCTGTTTTTT
CDR3aa: CASSLESTGELFF
v_gene: TRBV5-5
j_gene: TRBJ2-2
abundance: NA
d_gene: NA
len: 13

CDR3nt: TGCGCCAGCAGCTTGGCCGTCAGCGCGAACACCGGGGAGCTGTTTTTT
CDR3aa: CASSLAVSANTGELFF
v_gene: TRBV5-1
j_gene: TRBJ2-2
abundance: NA
d_gene: NA
len: 16

CDR3nt: TGTGCCTGGAGTGTATGGGGGGCAGGAACCAATCAGCCCCAGCATTTT
CDR3aa: CAWSVWGAGTNQPQHF
v_gene: TRBV30
j_gene: TRBJ1-5
abundance: NA
d_gene: NA
len: 16

CDR3nt: TGTGCCAGCAGAAAACAGGTAGCTGGAAACACCATATATTTT
CDR3aa: CASRKQVAGNTIYF
v_gene: TRBV28
j_gene: TRBJ1-3
abundance: NA
d_gene: NA
len: 14

CDR3nt: TGTGCCAGCAGCGTAGGGGGCAGGGAGAACGAAAAACTGTTTTTT
CDR3aa: CASSVGGRENEKLFF
v_gene: TRBV9
j_gene: TRBJ1-4
abundance: NA
d_gene: NA
len: 15

CDR3nt: TGTGCCAGCAGCCCGGGGTCGAGGGAGACCCAGTACTTC
CDR3aa: CASSPGSRETQYF
v_gene: TRBV7-9
j_gene: TRBJ2-5
abundance: NA
d_gene: NA
len: 13